The 20 T cell receptor beta chains listed next were all sequenced from one sample in a study of T cells in Graves' hyperthyroidism and ophthalmopathy. Authors of the study amplified TCR beta CDR3 regions from RNA transcripts. RT-PCR in the first round (using the HTBI primer set) targeted the TCR CDR3. TCRdb reanalysed the multiplex PCR reads using MiXCR and keeps one entry per CDR3 protein. The data show 600,000 or so distinct CDR3 sequences, with around 14% seen just once and approximately 6.4% held by the top ten. Sequenced: blood. These receptors all come from a woman aged 18-30 years with Graves' ophthalmopathy.

Concerning this clonotype: This may arise from a read error, as a much more abundant clone is one base away. The chain combines TRBV6-5 with TRBJ1-6, with D uncertain. CDR1 is MNHEY, CDR2 SVGAGI, per germline. CDR3 size: 13 residues. The CDR3 sequence: CASSYPYNPPLHF. The CDR3 DNA sequence: TGTGCCAGCAGTTACCCTTATAATCCACCCCTCCACTTT.

This clonotype was picked up many times. The genes are TRBV2 and TRBJ2-5, with D unresolved. The germline V gene has CDR1 SNHLY and CDR2 FYNNEI. The CDR3 is 11 residues long. V lost 3 bases to trimming and J lost 14 bases, with 13 bases between them. The CDR3 DNA sequence: TGTGCCAGCAGTGATGACGGGTCTTCATACTTC. Amino acid sequence: CASSDDGSSYF.

The chain uses TRBV9 and TRBJ2-3; 11 bases agree with TRBD2. The CDR3 totals 14 residues. Germline loops: CDR1 SGDLS, CDR2 YYNGEE. Germline trimming cut 4 bases from V and 6 bases from J; bases unmatched to any gene: 4. The CDR3 protein is CASSILAGADTQYF. The CDR3 bases are TGTGCCAGCAGCATACTAGCGGGGGCCGATACGCAGTATTTT.

V is TRBV20-1 and J is TRBJ2-7, with TRBD2 identical over 8 bases. Germline assignment: CDR1 DFQATT and CDR2 SNEGSKA (reference sequence). V was pared by 5 bases and J by 4 bases, with 13 bases of the junction left unmatched. This CDR3 has 15 amino acids. The CDR3: CSASSEREIPYEQYF. The CDR3 coding sequence is TGCAGTGCTTCCTCCGAGCGGGAGATCCCGTACGAGCAGTACTTC.

This clonotype was seen at least ten times. The chain recombines TRBV6-1 with TRBJ2-3; the match to TRBD2 covers 10 bases. J was trimmed by 1 base and V by 7 bases; bases with no gene match: 14. Germline assignment: CDR1 MNHNS and CDR2 SASEGT. The CDR3 is 18 amino acids. Here the CDR3 reads CASKWSRAGGPGTDTQYF. In DNA, the CDR3 is TGTGCCAGCAAATGGAGTCGAGCGGGAGGGCCGGGCACAGATACGCAGTATTTT.

This clonotype was seen only a few times. The V gene is TRBV5-6, the J gene TRBJ2-1; D possibly corresponds to TRBD2 (6 bases). Germline CDR1 reads SGHDT; CDR2 reads YYEEEE. The CDR3 has 14 residues. V lost 5 bases and J 10 bases, leaving 19 bases between the germline ends. In nucleotides, the CDR3 is TGTGCCAGCAGTTTCGTCCAGCCGGGAGTGGAGCAGTTCTTC. As protein: CASSFVQPGVEQFF.

This clonotype was picked up many times. The chain recombines TRBV19 with TRBJ2-7; no clear D gene. V was clipped by 6 bases and J by 0 bases, with 12 bases between them. Germline CDR1 is LNHDA and CDR2 is SQIVND (reference sequence). CDR3 length equals 14 residues. This CDR3 reads CASSFQTRSYEQYF. The CDR3 bases are TGTGCCAGTAGCTTTCAGACACGCTCCTACGAGCAGTACTTC.

The CDR3 nucleotides read TGTGCCAGCAGTTCCCGACTAGCGGGAGGGCCGCACAATGAGCAGTTCTTC. This codes for CASSSRLAGGPHNEQFF. This rearrangement joins TRBV6-2 or TRBV6-3 to TRBJ2-1; 14 nucleotides agree with TRBD2. Germline CDR1 reads MNHEY; CDR2 reads SVGEGT. V shed 4 bases and J 5 bases; nucleotides not matched to a gene: 7. This CDR3 is built from 17 residues.

This clonotype came up many times. The chain is built from TRBV28 and TRBJ1-2; D is ambiguous. Germline V lookup: CDR1 MDHEN, CDR2 SYDVKM. The CDR3 length is 18 residues. Trimming shortened V by 2 bases and J by 5 bases, and 24 bases separated the two germline ends. The CDR3 sequence is CASSLPSGPRRRSYGYTF. Here the CDR3 DNA reads TGTGCCAGCAGTTTACCGTCCGGGCCGAGGAGGCGTTCTTATGGCTACACCTTC.

The chain uses TRBV30 and TRBJ2-1, with D maybe TRBD2 (5 bases). There are 11 residues in the CDR3. Germline V gives CDR1 GTSNPN, CDR2 SVGIG (reference sequence). Trimming removed 6 bases at V and 7 bases at J, with 10 bases between. The CDR3 nucleotides read TGTGCCTGCCGCACGGGGAATGAGCAGTTCTTC. Translation: CACRTGNEQFF.

The rearrangement uses TRBV19 and TRBJ1-4, with no clear D. The CDR3 runs to 15 residues. Looked up from germline, CDR1 is LNHDA and CDR2 is SQIVND (reference sequence). V was shortened by 1 base and J by 4 bases, with 10 bases between the two germline ends. The DNA for the CDR3 is TGTGCCAGTAGTATAGTCGGCAAAAATAATGAAAAACTGTTTTTT. It codes for CASSIVGKNNEKLFF.

This clonotype has at least ten counts. This CDR3 is CASSFDRENTEAFF. CDR3 in DNA: TGTGCCAGCAGTTTTGACAGGGAGAACACTGAAGCTTTCTTT. The chain uses TRBV12-3 or TRBV12-4 and TRBJ1-1; the match to TRBD1 covers 7 bases. V trimming: 3 bases; J trimming: 1 base; junction bases outside the gene matches: 2. The CDR3 sequence is 14 residues long.

This clonotype was detected ten times or more. V gene TRBV6-1 combines with J gene TRBJ2-5; 8 bases are a match to TRBD2. Germline-derived CDR1 and CDR2 are MNHNS and SASEGT. The CDR3 sequence is 15 residues long. The V segment lost 3 bases and the J segment 5 bases; nucleotides outside the gene matches: 8. CDR3 sequence reads: CASSEVGLVVETQYF. As DNA, the CDR3 is TGTGCCAGCAGTGAGGTGGGACTAGTGGTTGAGACCCAGTACTTC.

This clonotype turned up a few times. The V and J genes are TRBV4-1 and TRBJ1-6; 10 bases fit TRBD1. The CDR3 totals 17 residues. Trimming took 4 bases from V and 4 from J; bases not matched to a gene: 7. The germline CDR1 and CDR2 sequences are MGHRA and YSYEKL. The CDR3 region is CASSPTRDRGYNSPLHF. The CDR3 bases are TGCGCCAGCAGCCCCACCCGGGACAGGGGTTATAATTCACCCCTCCACTTT.

This clonotype was found many times. This chain joins TRBV28 and TRBJ2-7; no firm D call. Germline V CDR1 and CDR2: MDHEN, SYDVKM. There are 14 residues in the CDR3. Trimming cost V 6 bases and J 4 bases, with 16 bases left between them. The CDR3 sequence: CASSSPTAGYEQYF. The DNA for the CDR3 is TGTGCCAGCAGCTCGCCCACCGCAGGTTACGAGCAGTACTTC.

This clonotype was found many times. This chain joins TRBV20-1 and TRBJ2-5; the D gene could be TRBD1 or TRBD2 (5 bases each). V lost 3 bases and J 5 bases, leaving 13 bases between the germline ends. CDR3 length: 13 residues. Germline CDR1 DFQATT, CDR2 SNEGSKA (reference sequence). The CDR3 is CSASVGREETQYF. For the CDR3, the DNA is TGCAGTGCTAGTGTGGGACGTGAGGAGACCCAGTACTTC.

This clonotype was found many times. The CDR3 region has the DNA TGTGCCAGCAAGGCCCGATTGTTTGCTAGCACAGATACGCAGTATTTT. As protein: CASKARLFASTDTQYF. The chain joins TRBV6-5 to TRBJ2-3; D is unclear. With 7 bases removed from V and 0 bases from J, the gap between germline ends came to 17 bases. CDR3 length equals 16 residues. CDR1 is MNHEY, CDR2 SVGAGI, per germline.

A few counts support this clonotype. The chain recombines TRBV5-1 with TRBJ1-4; the D is unclear. With 4 bases removed from V and 5 bases from J, the gap between germline ends came to 12 bases. The CDR3 totals 14 residues. The germline gives CDR1 SGHRS, CDR2 YFSETQ. This CDR3 is CASSAEGRNEKLFF. The CDR3 DNA reads as TGCGCCAGCAGCGCTGAAGGGAGGAATGAAAAACTGTTTTTT.

This chain joins TRBV20-1 and TRBJ2-3, with no clear D. The V gene lost 6 bases and the J gene lost 1 base, with 11 bases spanning the gap. Germline-derived CDR1 and CDR2 are DFQATT and SNEGSKA (reference sequence). The CDR3 covers 13 residues. DNA for the CDR3: TGCAGTGCAAATTCTGCGGGCACAGATACGCAGTATTTT. It yields the protein CSANSAGTDTQYF.

In this sample, this clonotype turned up many times. The chain combines TRBV6-2 or TRBV6-3 with TRBJ2-7; 9 nucleotides match TRBD2. CDR1 is MNHEY, CDR2 SVGEGT, per germline. V shed 6 bases, J shed 3 bases, and the junction held 6 bases outside the gene matches. The CDR3 loop spans 14 amino acids. The CDR3 loop reads CASRPASGNYEQYF. CDR3 in DNA: TGTGCCAGCAGGCCGGCTAGCGGGAACTACGAGCAGTACTTC.